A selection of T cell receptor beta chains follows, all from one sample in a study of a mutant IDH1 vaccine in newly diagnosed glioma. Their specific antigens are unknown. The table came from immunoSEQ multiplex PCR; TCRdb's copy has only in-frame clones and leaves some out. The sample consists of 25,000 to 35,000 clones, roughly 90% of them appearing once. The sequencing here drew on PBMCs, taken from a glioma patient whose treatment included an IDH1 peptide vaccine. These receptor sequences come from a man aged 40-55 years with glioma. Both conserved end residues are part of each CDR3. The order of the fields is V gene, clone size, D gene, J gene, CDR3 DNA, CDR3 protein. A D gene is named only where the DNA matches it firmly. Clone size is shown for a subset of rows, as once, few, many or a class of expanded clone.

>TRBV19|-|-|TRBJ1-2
TGTGCCAGTAGTTCCTGGGCAGGGGAAGGGTATGGCTACACCTTC
CASSSWAGEGYGYTF
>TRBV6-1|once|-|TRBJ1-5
TGTGCCAGCAGTGACAGCTATAGCAATCAGCCCCAGCATTTT
CASSDSYSNQPQHF
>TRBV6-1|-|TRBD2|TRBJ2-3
TGTGCCAGCAGTGAATCTTGGCCTAGCGGGAGGGTGTACTACAGAGATACGCAGTATTTT
CASSESWPSGRVYYRDTQYF
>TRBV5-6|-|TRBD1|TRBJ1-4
TGTGCCAGCAGCTCGACTCAGGGGGCAAGTGGTGAAAAACTGTTTTTT
CASSSTQGASGEKLFF
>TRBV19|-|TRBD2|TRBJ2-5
TGTGCCAGTAGTACGGGACTAGCGACGAGGGAGACCCAGTACTTC
CASSTGLATRETQYF
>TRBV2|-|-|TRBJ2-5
TGTGCCAGCATTAACTGGGAGACCCAGTACTTC
CASINWETQYF
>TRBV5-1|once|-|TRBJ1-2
TGCGCCAGCAGCCCGGACAGCTTCTGGGGGACTGGCTACACCTTC
CASSPDSFWGTGYTF
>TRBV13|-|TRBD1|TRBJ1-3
TGTGCCAGCAGCTTGGGCTCAGGGGGCCCCGGAAACACCATATATTTT
CASSLGSGGPGNTIYF
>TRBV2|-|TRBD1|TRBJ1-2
TGTGCCAGCAGTCGGGACAGCACACGGGGCTACACCTTC
CASSRDSTRGYTF
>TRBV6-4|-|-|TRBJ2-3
TGTGCCAGCAGTGACGACGGGAGTACAGATACGCAGTATTTT
CASSDDGSTDTQYF
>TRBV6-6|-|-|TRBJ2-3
TGTGCCAGCAGGTCGGACTGGGATACGCAGTATTTT
CASRSDWDTQYF
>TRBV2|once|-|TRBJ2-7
TGTGCCAGCAGAAAAATACAGGGCTCCTACGAGCAGTACTTC
CASRKIQGSYEQYF
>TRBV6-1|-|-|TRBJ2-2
TGTGCCAGCAGTGAAGGGCTATCCGGGATCCCCGGGGAGCTGTTTTTT
CASSEGLSGIPGELFF
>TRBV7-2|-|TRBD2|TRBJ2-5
TGTGCCAGCAGCTTAGGGGCCGCTGGACTAGCAAGGGAGACCCAGTACTTC
CASSLGAAGLARETQYF
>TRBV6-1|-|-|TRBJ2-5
TGTGCCAGCAGTAAGTCAGGGATTCGAGAGACCCAGTACTTC
CASSKSGIRETQYF
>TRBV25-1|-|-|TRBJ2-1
TGTGCCAGCAGTGCCTCGGGGTACCTCTCCTACAATGAGCAGTTCTTC
CASSASGYLSYNEQFF
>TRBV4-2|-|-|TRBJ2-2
TGTGCCAGCAGCCAAGGGGCCCGGGGAGCTCTCACCGGGGAGCTGTTTTTT
CASSQGARGALTGELFF
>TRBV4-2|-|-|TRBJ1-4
TGTGCCAGCAGCCCAGCTCCTTTTGACACCTTTAATGAAAAACTGTTTTTT
CASSPAPFDTFNEKLFF
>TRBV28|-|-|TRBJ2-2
TGTGCCAGCAGTCCGGTAGTTGGTTTCCCCGGGGAGCTGTTTTTT
CASSPVVGFPGELFF
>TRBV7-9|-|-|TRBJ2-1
TGTGCCAGCAGCTCGCGCGCCCTTAACTCCTACAATGAGCAGTTCTTC
CASSSRALNSYNEQFF
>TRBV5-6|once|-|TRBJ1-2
TGTGCCAGCAGCCCAAGTCTTCCCTGGTTGGACGGCTACACCTTC
CASSPSLPWLDGYTF
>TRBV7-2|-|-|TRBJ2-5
TGTGCCAGCAGCCTCGGGCCCAGGAGAGAGACCCAGTACTTC
CASSLGPRRETQYF
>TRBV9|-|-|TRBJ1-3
TGTGCCAGCAGCGCAGGACAAAGCTCTGGAAACACCATATATTTT
CASSAGQSSGNTIYF
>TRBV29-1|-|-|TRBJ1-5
TGCAGCGTTGTTCAGGGGTCGGGCAATCAGCCCCAGCATTTT
CSVVQGSGNQPQHF
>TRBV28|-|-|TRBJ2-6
TGTGCCAGCAGTGGAAGACAGAACGATCGGGCCAACGTCCTGACTTTC
CASSGRQNDRANVLTF
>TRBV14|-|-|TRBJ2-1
TGTGCCAGCAGCCAAGCCAGTATCCGTGAGCAGTTCTTC
CASSQASIREQFF
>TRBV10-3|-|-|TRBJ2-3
TGTGCCTCATCGGAGGTCACAGATACGCAGTATTTT
CASSEVTDTQYF
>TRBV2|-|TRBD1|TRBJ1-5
TGTGCCAGCAGGGACAGGGAGGGTCAGCCCCAGCATTTT
CASRDREGQPQHF
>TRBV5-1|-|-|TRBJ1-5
TGCGCCAGCAGCTCCGACGGGGGTGGCCAGCCCCAGCATTTT
CASSSDGGGQPQHF
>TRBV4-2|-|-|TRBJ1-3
TGTGCCAGCAGCACGGAAGGAACAATCCGTGGAAACACCATATATTTT
CASSTEGTIRGNTIYF
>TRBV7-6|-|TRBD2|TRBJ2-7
TGTGCCAGCAGCTCCTACCCCGTTGGGACTAGCGACGTAGAGCAGTACTTC
CASSSYPVGTSDVEQYF
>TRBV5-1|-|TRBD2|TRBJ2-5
TGCGCCAGCAGTCCCGGGACTAGCGGGGGGTTTCGGGAGACCCAGTACTTC
CASSPGTSGGFRETQYF
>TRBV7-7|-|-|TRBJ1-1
TGTGCTAGCAGCTTATCCCTGAACACTGAAGCTTTCTTT
CASSLSLNTEAFF
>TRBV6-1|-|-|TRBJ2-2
TGTGCCAGCAGTAAAGCGATTGAGACCGGGGAGCTGTTTTTT
CASSKAIETGELFF
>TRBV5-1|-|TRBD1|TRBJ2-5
TGCGCCAGCAGCTTAATGACAGGGGCCAACCAAGAGACCCAGTACTTC
CASSLMTGANQETQYF
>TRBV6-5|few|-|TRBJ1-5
TGTGCCAGCAGTTACTCGAGGCCGGGGGGCGGACAGCCCCAGCATTTT
CASSYSRPGGGQPQHF
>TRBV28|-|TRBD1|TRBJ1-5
TGTGCCAGCAGTCTGCCCAGGGGGGGACAGCATTTT
CASSLPRGGQHF
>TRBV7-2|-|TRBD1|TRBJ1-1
TGTGCCAGCAGCTTAGGGCCCGCAGGGGGCGACCCTGAAGCTTTCTTT
CASSLGPAGGDPEAFF
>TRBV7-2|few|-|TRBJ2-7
TGTGCCAGCGCCGGACCCCCTGAGTGGGAGCAGTACTTC
CASAGPPEWEQYF
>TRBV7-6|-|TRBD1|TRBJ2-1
TGTGCCAGCAGCTTAGAGACAGGGGCTTACAATGAGCAGTTCTTC
CASSLETGAYNEQFF
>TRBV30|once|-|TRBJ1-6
TGTGCCTGGAGTACCGGGGGCGCCGGATCACCCCTCCACTTT
CAWSTGGAGSPLHF
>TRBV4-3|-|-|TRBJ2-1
TGCGCCAGCAGCAACGCGGACCTTCCGGGCAATGAGCAGTTCTTC
CASSNADLPGNEQFF
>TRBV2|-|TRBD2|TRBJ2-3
TGTGCCAGCAGTGACGGACTAGGAGCTGATACGCAGTATTTT
CASSDGLGADTQYF
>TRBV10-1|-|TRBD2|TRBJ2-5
TGCGCCAGCAGTGAGCCTGGGGGGGGGTTTAAGGAGACCCAGTACTTC
CASSEPGGGFKETQYF
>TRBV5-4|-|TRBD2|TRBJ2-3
TGTGCCAGCAGCTTGTCGTGGGGGGGGTGGACAGATACGCAGTATTTT
CASSLSWGGWTDTQYF
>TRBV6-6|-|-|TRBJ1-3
TGTGCCAGCAGTTACCAGGGCTCCTCTGGAAACACCATATATTTT
CASSYQGSSGNTIYF
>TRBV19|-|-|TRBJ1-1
TGTGCCAGTAGTATAGGAGGGGGACTCGGCAACACTGAAGCTTTCTTT
CASSIGGGLGNTEAFF
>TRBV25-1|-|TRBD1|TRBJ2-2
TGTGCCAGCAGTCCAGGGGGCGGGGAGCTGTTTTTT
CASSPGGGELFF
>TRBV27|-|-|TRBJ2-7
TGTGCCAGCAGTTTATACGGCGACGAGCAGTACTTC
CASSLYGDEQYF
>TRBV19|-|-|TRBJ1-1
TGTGCCAGCGTGAATCGGGACATCGGCGCCGGGGACACTGAAGCTTTCTTT
CASVNRDIGAGDTEAFF
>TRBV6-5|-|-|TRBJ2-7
TGTGCCAGCAGTTACTCGAAAGTGGGCTACGAGCAGTACTTC
CASSYSKVGYEQYF
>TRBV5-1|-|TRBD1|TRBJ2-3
TGCGCCAGCAGCCCGACAGGGGGAAGCGGCTCCGTGGATACGCAGTATTTT
CASSPTGGSGSVDTQYF
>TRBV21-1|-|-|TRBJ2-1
TGTGCCAGCAGCCGCGCGAGGGTAGCGCAGCACAATGAGCAGTTCTTC
CASSRARVAQHNEQFF
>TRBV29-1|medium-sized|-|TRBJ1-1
TGCAGCGCCGGATGGGACGGCTTGAACACTGAAGCTTTCTTT
CSAGWDGLNTEAFF
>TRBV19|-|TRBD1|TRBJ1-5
TGTGCCAGTAGTAACCGACAGGGGGCGGGCAATCAGCCCCAGCATTTT
CASSNRQGAGNQPQHF
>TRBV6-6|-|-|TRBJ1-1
TGTGCCAGCGGCGTCGGGGGGGAAGGATACACTGAAGCTTTCTTT
CASGVGGEGYTEAFF
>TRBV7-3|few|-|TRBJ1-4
TGTGCCAGCAGCTTAGGTGGGGAACCTAATGAAAAACTGTTTTTT
CASSLGGEPNEKLFF
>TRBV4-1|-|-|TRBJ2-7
TGCGCCAGCAGCCAAGACTCAGGGGACTACGAGCAGTACTTC
CASSQDSGDYEQYF
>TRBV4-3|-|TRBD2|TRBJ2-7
TGCGCCAGCAGCCAAGACTCGAGCGGGAGCTACGAGCAGTACTTC
CASSQDSSGSYEQYF
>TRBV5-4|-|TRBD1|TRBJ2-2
TGTGCCAGCAGCTTAGTGACAGGGTTGAACACCGGGGAGCTGTTTTTT
CASSLVTGLNTGELFF